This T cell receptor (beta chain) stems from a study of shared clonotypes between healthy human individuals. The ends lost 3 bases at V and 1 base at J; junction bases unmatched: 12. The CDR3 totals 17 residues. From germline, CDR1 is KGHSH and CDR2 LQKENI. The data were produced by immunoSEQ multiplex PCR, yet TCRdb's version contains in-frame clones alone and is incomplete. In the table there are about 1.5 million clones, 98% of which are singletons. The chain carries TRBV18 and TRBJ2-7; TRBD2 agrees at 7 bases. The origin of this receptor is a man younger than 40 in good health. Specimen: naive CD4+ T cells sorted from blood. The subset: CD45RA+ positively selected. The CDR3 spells CASSPPFGLVGSYEQYF. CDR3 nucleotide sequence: TGTGCCAGCTCACCGCCGTTCGGACTAGTGGGGTCCTACGAGCAGTACTTC.